This T cell receptor (beta chain) appears in the sequencing data of a study of blood T cell repertoires in COVID-19. In the study overall: The origin of the acute and convalescent COVID-19 samples was the United States, Italy and Spain. In each case, the material was cDNA or gDNA derived from T cells, B-cell-depleted T cells, or PBMCs.

The CDR3 extends over 14 amino acids. In germline, CDR1 is SNHLY, CDR2 FYNNEI. V shed 5 bases and J shed 8 bases, with 16 bases lying between them. As processed by the authors: How many nucleated cells were present was estimated from reference gene primer amplification. Sequencing was performed with immunoSEQ multiplex PCR; in TCRdb, only in-frame clones are kept and a portion is missing. V and J calls and clone size are those listed in that table; D and trimming were worked out from the DNA. Among 150,000 to 200,000 clones listed, under 80% were seen once. This clone showed up just a few times. The source of this sequence is a man over 45 who had recovered from COVID-19. The chain is built from TRBV2 and TRBJ2-1; TRBD2 might be the D (5 bases). The sample comprised peripheral blood. CDR3 protein: CASSQDLAGDEQFF. The CDR3 DNA follows: TGTGCCAGCAGTCAGGACCTCGCCGGGGATGAGCAGTTCTTC.